The sequence of this TCR beta chain was determined in a study of cytomegalovirus exposure and HLA in healthy donors. Regarding the study as a whole: Later examination showed HLA-associated TCR beta chains had greater clonal expansion than equally common others. Being productive about 87% or about 30% of the time was typical of most TCR beta V segments in an earlier analysis. As confirmed in vitro, three CMV-associated chains were specific for CMV antigens.

Vbeta (60) and Jbeta (13) primers were used in the PCR. The table came from immunoSEQ multiplex PCR; TCRdb's copy has only in-frame clones and leaves some out. Of some 150,000 clones in the sample, around 84% were seen once. On this clone itself: Its target is unknown.

Healthy bone marrow donors made up the donors. This TCR derives from a boy between 2 and 10 years old in good health and CMV-seronegative. The sequenced sample consisted of PBMCs.

The CDR3 sequence is CSARVRTEAFF. The CDR3 nucleotides read TGCAGTGCTAGAGTGAGGACTGAAGCTTTCTTT. The chain combines TRBV20-1 with TRBJ1-1; D call uncertain. Germline V lookup: CDR1 DFQATT, CDR2 SNEGSKA (reference sequence). The V gene lost 1 base and the J gene lost 5 bases, with 5 bases spanning the gap. The CDR3 contains 11 residues.